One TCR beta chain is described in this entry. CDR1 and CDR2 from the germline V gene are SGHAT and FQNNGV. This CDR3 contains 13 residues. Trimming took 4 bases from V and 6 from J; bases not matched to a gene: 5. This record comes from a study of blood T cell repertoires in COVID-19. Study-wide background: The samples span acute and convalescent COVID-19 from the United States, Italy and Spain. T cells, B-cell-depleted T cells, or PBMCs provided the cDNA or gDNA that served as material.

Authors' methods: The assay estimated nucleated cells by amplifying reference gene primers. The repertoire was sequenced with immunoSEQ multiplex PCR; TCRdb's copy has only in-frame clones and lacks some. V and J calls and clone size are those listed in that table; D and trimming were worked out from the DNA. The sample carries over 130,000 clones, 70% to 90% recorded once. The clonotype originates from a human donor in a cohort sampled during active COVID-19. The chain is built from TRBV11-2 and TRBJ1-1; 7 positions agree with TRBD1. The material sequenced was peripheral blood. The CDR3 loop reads CASSSTGSAEAFF. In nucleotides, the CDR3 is TGTGCCAGCAGCTCGACAGGGTCCGCTGAAGCTTTCTTT.